The 21 T cell receptor beta chains below all came from one sample that was sequenced in a study of cytomegalovirus exposure and HLA in healthy donors. The PCR contained 60 Vbeta and 13 Jbeta primers. Profiled with immunoSEQ multiplex PCR; TCRdb holds only in-frame clones, not every one. The table records 100,000 to 150,000 clones, 70% to 80% of them present only once. The sample was PBMCs. These receptors all come from a female donor in good health and CMV-seronegative.

The chain employs TRBV5-1 and TRBJ1-1; D is possibly TRBD1 (5 bases). Trimming removed 0 bases from V and 2 bases from J, with 8 bases in between. CDR3 length: 14 amino acids. Germline V CDR1 and CDR2: SGHRS, YFSETQ. The CDR3 spells CASSLAGGNTEAFF. CDR3 DNA: TGCGCCAGCAGCTTGGCCGGGGGTAACACTGAAGCTTTCTTT.

This clone came up once. The chain employs TRBV27 and TRBJ1-2; 7 nucleotides align to TRBD1. The ends lost 5 bases at V and 6 bases at J; junction bases unmatched: 12. The CDR3 extends over 15 amino acids. CDR1 is MNHEY and CDR2 is SMNVEV in the germline V gene (reference sequence). The CDR3 DNA reads TGTGCCAGCAGTCCCCGCGTGGACAGGTACAATGGCTACACCTTC. It yields the protein CASSPRVDRYNGYTF.

The gene calls are TRBV4-3 and TRBJ2-3; 9 nucleotides match TRBD2. The CDR3 runs to 15 residues. Germline V gene lookup returns CDR1 LGHNA and CDR2 YSLEER. With 4 bases clipped from V and 5 bases from J, the junction kept 7 bases outside the gene matches. CDR3 sequence: CASSPLAGVVDTQYF. The CDR3, as DNA: TGCGCCAGCAGCCCGTTAGCGGGAGTGGTAGATACGCAGTATTTT.

CDR3 bases: TGTGCCAGCAGTGAAGATCTAGCGGGAACCTCGGAGACCCAGTACTTC. Protein product: CASSEDLAGTSETQYF. The rearrangement links TRBV2 to TRBJ2-5; 9 bases map to TRBD2. V was clipped by 1 base and J by 5 bases; unmatched bases: 8. In germline, CDR1 is SNHLY, CDR2 FYNNEI. This CDR3 spans 16 amino acids.

This chain joins TRBV2 and TRBJ1-1; 7 bases are a match to TRBD1. This CDR3 has 14 residues. V lost 5 bases and J lost 3; bases outside the gene matches: 6. The germline V gene has CDR1 SNHLY and CDR2 FYNNEI. The CDR3 protein is CASSWTGGDTEAFF. Written as DNA, the CDR3 is TGTGCCAGCAGTTGGACAGGCGGGGACACTGAAGCTTTCTTT.

The rearrangement joins TRBV7-2 to TRBJ2-3; a weak D match, TRBD2 (5 bases). Per the germline V gene, CDR1 is SGHTA and CDR2 is FQGNSA. The length of the CDR3 is 12 residues. The germline V and J ends were trimmed by 5 bases and 6 bases, with 9 bases remaining between them. CDR3 protein: CASSTRGDTQYF. Here the CDR3 DNA reads TGTGCCAGCAGCACCCGGGGTGATACGCAGTATTTT.

This rearrangement joins TRBV9 to TRBJ1-2, with D perhaps matching TRBD1 (5 bases). The CDR3 is 15 amino acids. Trimming took 3 bases from V and 8 from J, leaving 20 bases between them. Germline CDR1 reads SGDLS; CDR2 reads YYNGEE. CDR3 nucleotide sequence: TGTGCCAGCAGCGCGCCTCAGTCAGGGTCCCCAGGCTACACCTTC. Its protein product is CASSAPQSGSPGYTF.

This chain connects TRBV28 to TRBJ2-7; 8 bases are shared with TRBD1. J lost 5 bases, V lost 3 bases, and 6 bases had no gene match. Germline V gene data show CDR1 as MDHEN and CDR2 as SYDVKM. The CDR3 sequence is 14 residues long. As DNA, the CDR3 is TGTGCCAGCAGTTTCTCCGACAGGGGCCACGAGCAGTACTTC. It codes for CASSFSDRGHEQYF.

This chain joins TRBV9 and TRBJ2-1; a weak D match, TRBD2 (5 bases). V was pared by 4 bases and J by 2 bases, with 13 bases between. Germline CDR1 reads SGDLS; CDR2 reads YYNGEE. This CDR3 is built from 15 residues. The CDR3 DNA reads TGTGCCAGCAGCCCCCGGGAAGGTGCCTACAATGAGCAGTTCTTC. Protein sequence: CASSPREGAYNEQFF.

The V call is TRBV18, the J call TRBJ1-2; 8 bases are shared with TRBD1. The CDR3 has 16 amino acids. CDR1 and CDR2 from the germline V gene are KGHSH and LQKENI. J was trimmed by 3 bases and V by 6 bases; bases with no gene match: 12. The CDR3 sequence is CASSALQGDKHYGYTF. The CDR3 region has the DNA TGTGCCAGCTCCGCCTTACAGGGGGACAAGCACTATGGCTACACCTTC.

This chain links TRBV18 with TRBJ2-3, with 7 positions matching TRBD1. The CDR3 length is 15 residues. Per germline, CDR1 KGHSH and CDR2 LQKENI. J gave up 3 bases and V 3 bases, and 6 bases lay outside the gene matches. CDR3 nucleotides: TGTGCCAGCTCACCCGACAGGGAAGAAACAGATACGCAGTATTTT. It is translated as CASSPDREETDTQYF.

Here the CDR3 DNA reads TGTGCCAGCAGCGTAGATCGAGAAAACGAGCAGTACTTC. Encoded protein: CASSVDRENEQYF. V usage is TRBV9 and J usage is TRBJ2-7; D call uncertain. Germline V CDR1 and CDR2: SGDLS, YYNGEE. V was trimmed by 0 bases and J by 5 bases, leaving 9 bases between them. The CDR3 consists of 13 residues.

The V call is TRBV12-2, the J call TRBJ2-7; no DNA check was done on the table's D call, TRBD2. TRBV12-2 is a listed pseudogene. The CDR3 extends over 15 amino acids. CDR3 sequence reads: CASRPDLARPDEQYF. The CDR3 coding sequence is TGTGCAAGTCGGCCCGATCTAGCCCGCCCGGACGAGCAGTACTTC.

This clone has only one observation. CDR3 bases: TGTGCCAGCAGCTTAGTAGTCTCTGGAAACACCATATATTTT. It encodes CASSLVVSGNTIYF. The gene calls are TRBV7-2 and TRBJ1-3; D not resolved. CDR3 length: 14 amino acids. The germline CDR1 and CDR2 sequences are SGHTA and FQGNSA. V was clipped by 1 base and J by 0 bases, with 4 bases between them. Full variable domain (rest looked up from reference TRBV7-2 and TRBJ1-3): GAGVSQSPSNKVTEKGKDVELRCDPISGHTALYWYRQSLGQGLEFLIYFQGNSAPDKSGLPSDRFSAERTGGSVSTLTIQRTQQEDSAVYLCASSLVVSGNTIYFGEGSWLTVV.

This chain links TRBV4-3 with TRBJ2-2; no firm D call. Germline-derived CDR1 and CDR2 are LGHNA and YSLEER. Trimming took off 1 base at V and 0 bases at J, with 6 bases between the two ends. CDR3 length equals 15 residues. CDR3: CASSQAVTNTGELFF. The CDR3 DNA sequence: TGCGCCAGCAGCCAAGCGGTAACGAACACCGGGGAGCTGTTTTTT.

The rearrangement uses TRBV27 and TRBJ1-2, with a possible D match to TRBD1 (5 bases). With 3 bases removed from V and 2 bases from J, the gap between germline ends came to 10 bases. Germline V lookup: CDR1 MNHEY, CDR2 SMNVEV (reference sequence). This CDR3 has 14 amino acids. The CDR3 reads CASSFRASNYGYTF. The CDR3 DNA is TGTGCCAGCAGTTTCAGGGCCTCGAACTATGGCTACACCTTC.

The CDR3: CASSPGGGRVDTEAFF. The CDR3 DNA follows: TGTGCCAGCAGCCCTGGGGGGGGGAGGGTGGACACTGAAGCTTTCTTT. The chain is built from TRBV9 and TRBJ1-1; tentatively, D is TRBD1 (5 bases). CDR3 size: 16 residues. The germline gives CDR1 SGDLS, CDR2 YYNGEE. V lost 4 bases and J 3 bases, leaving 19 bases between the germline ends.

This clone showed up just once. This chain uses TRBV7-2 with TRBJ2-7; tentative D call: TRBD2 (6 bases). This CDR3 spans 13 amino acids. CDR1 and CDR2 from the germline V gene are SGHTA and FQGNSA. Trimming pared 4 bases from V and 4 bases from J, leaving 11 bases between. CDR3 bases: TGTGCCAGCAGCTCGGGAGCCAGATACGAGCAGTACTTC. Translating it yields CASSSGARYEQYF.

The chain recombines TRBV5-4 with TRBJ1-4; D not resolved. CDR3 length: 14 residues. The V gene's germline CDR1 is SGHNT and CDR2 YYREEE (reference sequence). The germline V and J ends were trimmed by 3 bases and 7 bases, with 13 bases remaining between them. The DNA for the CDR3 is TGTGCCAGCAGCTCCTCCGGGTTGGCTGAAAAACTGTTTTTT. Its translation is CASSSSGLAEKLFF.

This sequence joins TRBV4-3 and TRBJ2-7; 9 nucleotides align to TRBD1. The CDR3 totals 15 residues. J was trimmed by 3 bases and V by 3 bases; bases with no gene match: 6. Germline V gives CDR1 LGHNA, CDR2 YSLEER. CDR3 residues: CASSHDRGVGYEQYF. The CDR3 DNA reads TGCGCCAGCAGCCATGACAGGGGGGTGGGCTACGAGCAGTACTTC.

The gene calls are TRBV5-1 and TRBJ1-2, with D possibly TRBD1 on 6 matching bases. The V and J ends lost 5 bases and 2 bases respectively, with 10 bases between them. The germline gives CDR1 SGHRS, CDR2 YFSETQ. The CDR3 sequence is 13 residues long. In DNA, the CDR3 is TGCGCCAGCAGAAACGGACAGAACTATGGCTACACCTTC. Protein product: CASRNGQNYGYTF.